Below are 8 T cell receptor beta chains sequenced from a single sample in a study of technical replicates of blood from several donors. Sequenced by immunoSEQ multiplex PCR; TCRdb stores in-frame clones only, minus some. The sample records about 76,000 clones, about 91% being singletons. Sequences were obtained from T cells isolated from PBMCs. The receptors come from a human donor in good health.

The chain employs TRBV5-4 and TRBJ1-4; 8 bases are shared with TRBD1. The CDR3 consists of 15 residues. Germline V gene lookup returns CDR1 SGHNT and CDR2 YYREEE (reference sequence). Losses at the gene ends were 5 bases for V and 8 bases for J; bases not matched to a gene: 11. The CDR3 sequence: CASSSRTGMSEKLFF. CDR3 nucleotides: TGTGCCAGCAGTTCCCGGACAGGGATGAGCGAAAAACTGTTTTTT.

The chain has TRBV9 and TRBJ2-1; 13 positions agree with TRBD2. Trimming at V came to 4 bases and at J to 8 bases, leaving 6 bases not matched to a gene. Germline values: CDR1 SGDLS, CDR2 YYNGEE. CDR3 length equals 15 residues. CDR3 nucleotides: TGTGCCAGCAGCCCTCGGACTAGCGGGGGCTATGAGCAGTTCTTC. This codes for CASSPRTSGGYEQFF.

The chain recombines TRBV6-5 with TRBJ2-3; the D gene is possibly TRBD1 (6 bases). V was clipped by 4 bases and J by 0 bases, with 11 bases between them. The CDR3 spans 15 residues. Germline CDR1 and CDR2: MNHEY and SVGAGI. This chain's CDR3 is CASSSTGPSTDTQYF. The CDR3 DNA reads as TGTGCCAGCAGTTCGACAGGTCCTAGCACAGATACGCAGTATTTT.

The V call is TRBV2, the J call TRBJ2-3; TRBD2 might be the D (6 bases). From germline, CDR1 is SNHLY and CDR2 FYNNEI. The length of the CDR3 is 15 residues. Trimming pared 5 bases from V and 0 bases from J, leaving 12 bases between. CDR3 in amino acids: CASSTTEGSTDTQYF. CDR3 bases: TGTGCCAGCAGTACTACGGAGGGCAGCACAGATACGCAGTATTTT.

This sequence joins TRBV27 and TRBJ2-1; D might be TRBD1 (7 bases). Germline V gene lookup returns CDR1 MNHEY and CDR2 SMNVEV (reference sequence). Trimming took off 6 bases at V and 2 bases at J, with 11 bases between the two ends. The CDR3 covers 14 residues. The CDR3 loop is CASRWRGPYNEQFF. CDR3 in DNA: TGTGCCAGCAGGTGGAGGGGGCCCTACAATGAGCAGTTCTTC.

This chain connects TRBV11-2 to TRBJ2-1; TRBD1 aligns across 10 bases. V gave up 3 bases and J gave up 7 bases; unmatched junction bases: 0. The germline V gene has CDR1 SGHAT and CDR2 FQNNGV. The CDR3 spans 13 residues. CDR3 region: CASSLDRGNEQFF. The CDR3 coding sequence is TGTGCCAGCAGCTTGGACAGGGGGAATGAGCAGTTCTTC.

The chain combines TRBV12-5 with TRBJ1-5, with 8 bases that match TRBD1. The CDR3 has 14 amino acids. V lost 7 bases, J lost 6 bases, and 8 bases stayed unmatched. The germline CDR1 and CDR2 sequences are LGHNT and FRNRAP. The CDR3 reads CASAPGTGLQPQHF. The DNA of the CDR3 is TGTGCTAGTGCCCCCGGGACAGGCCTTCAGCCCCAGCATTTT.

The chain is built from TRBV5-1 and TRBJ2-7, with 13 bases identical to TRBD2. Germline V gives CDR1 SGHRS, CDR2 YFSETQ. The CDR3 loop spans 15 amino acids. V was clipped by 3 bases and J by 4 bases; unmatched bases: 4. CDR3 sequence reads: CASSSLAGGWYEQYF. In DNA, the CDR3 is TGCGCCAGCAGCTCACTAGCGGGGGGGTGGTACGAGCAGTACTTC.